Listed below are T cell receptor beta chains from one sample, sequenced in a study of Ad26.COV2.S vaccination and SARS-CoV-2 variants. Repertoires were generated with immunoSEQ multiplex PCR, while TCRdb's copy carries only in-frame clones and drops some. The sample includes about 400,000 clones, under 90% of them seen just once. Sequencing was performed on peripheral blood, taken in a trial of Ad26.COV2.S vaccine versus placebo. Receptors were obtained from a person aged 18-65 years who received the Ad26.COV2.S COVID-19 vaccine or a placebo. Each CDR3 is given with its conserved first and last residue. Fields, in order: J gene, V gene, D gene, clone size, CDR3 protein, CDR3 DNA. The D gene is left open where the match is weak. Some rows have no size entry. The others give once, few or many, or a class for an expanded clone.

j_call: TRBJ1-4
v_call: TRBV19
d_call: -
clone_size: -
cdr3_aa: CASSINIAVVEKLFF
cdr3_nt: TGTGCCAGTAGTATCAACATAGCGGTAGTGGAAAAACTGTTTTTT

j_call: TRBJ2-2
v_call: TRBV11-2
d_call: TRBD2
clone_size: -
cdr3_aa: CASSLAGTSTGELFF
cdr3_nt: TGTGCCAGCAGCTTAGCCGGGACTAGCACCGGGGAGCTGTTTTTT

j_call: TRBJ2-5
v_call: TRBV15
d_call: -
clone_size: -
cdr3_aa: CATSRDRETQYF
cdr3_nt: TGTGCCACCAGCAGAGATCGGGAGACCCAGTACTTC

j_call: TRBJ1-6
v_call: TRBV27
d_call: -
clone_size: -
cdr3_aa: CASSPLGSPRDSPLHF
cdr3_nt: TGTGCCAGCAGCCCCCTGGGCAGCCCTAGGGACTCACCCCTCCACTTT

j_call: TRBJ1-1
v_call: TRBV7-2
d_call: -
clone_size: -
cdr3_aa: CASSSGSNTEAFF
cdr3_nt: TGTGCCAGCAGCTCGGGTTCGAACACTGAAGCTTTCTTT

j_call: TRBJ2-5
v_call: TRBV5-1
d_call: TRBD1
clone_size: -
cdr3_aa: CASTPDRGHNQETQYF
cdr3_nt: TGCGCCAGCACCCCGGACAGGGGGCACAACCAAGAGACCCAGTACTTC

j_call: TRBJ2-7
v_call: TRBV27
d_call: TRBD1
clone_size: -
cdr3_aa: CASTAGPGQGKYEQYF
cdr3_nt: TGTGCCAGCACCGCTGGTCCGGGACAGGGGAAATACGAGCAGTACTTC

j_call: TRBJ1-4
v_call: TRBV30
d_call: -
clone_size: few
cdr3_aa: CAWGRGRHEKLFF
cdr3_nt: TGTGCCTGGGGAAGGGGCCGGCATGAAAAACTGTTTTTT

j_call: TRBJ1-6
v_call: TRBV19
d_call: -
clone_size: -
cdr3_aa: CASSIGWRSPLHF
cdr3_nt: TGTGCCAGTAGTATTGGCTGGAGGTCACCCCTCCACTTT

j_call: TRBJ1-1
v_call: TRBV14
d_call: -
clone_size: -
cdr3_aa: CASSQDDLNTEAFF
cdr3_nt: TGTGCCAGCAGCCAAGATGACCTGAACACTGAAGCTTTCTTT

j_call: TRBJ1-2
v_call: TRBV19
d_call: TRBD1
clone_size: few
cdr3_aa: CVWTGANYGYTF
cdr3_nt: TGTGTCTGGACAGGGGCTAACTATGGCTACACCTTC

j_call: TRBJ2-1
v_call: TRBV6-6
d_call: -
clone_size: -
cdr3_aa: CASSSDEPEIHEQFF
cdr3_nt: TGTGCCAGCAGTTCCGACGAGCCGGAGATTCATGAGCAGTTCTTC

j_call: TRBJ2-1
v_call: TRBV3-1/TRBV3-2
d_call: -
clone_size: -
cdr3_aa: CASSQWRGTYNEQFF
cdr3_nt: TGTGCCAGCAGCCAATGGCGGGGAACCTACAATGAGCAGTTCTTC

j_call: TRBJ2-3
v_call: TRBV7-9
d_call: -
clone_size: -
cdr3_aa: CASSLVRPADTQYF
cdr3_nt: TGTGCCAGCAGCTTAGTAAGACCCGCAGATACGCAGTATTTT

j_call: TRBJ2-5
v_call: TRBV5-5
d_call: -
clone_size: few
cdr3_aa: CASSLFYRRETQYF
cdr3_nt: TGTGCCAGCAGCTTGTTCTACAGGCGAGAGACCCAGTACTTC

j_call: TRBJ1-2
v_call: TRBV5-1
d_call: -
clone_size: -
cdr3_aa: CASSLDPGNYGYTF
cdr3_nt: TGCGCCAGCAGCTTGGACCCTGGAAACTATGGCTACACCTTC

j_call: TRBJ1-2
v_call: TRBV27
d_call: -
clone_size: -
cdr3_aa: CASSPTQAGGYTF
cdr3_nt: TGTGCCAGCAGCCCGACTCAGGCCGGGGGCTACACCTTC

j_call: TRBJ1-1
v_call: TRBV6-5
d_call: TRBD1
clone_size: -
cdr3_aa: CASSRQGNFAEAFF
cdr3_nt: TGTGCCAGCAGTAGACAGGGAAATTTCGCTGAAGCTTTCTTT

j_call: TRBJ2-7
v_call: TRBV18
d_call: TRBD1
clone_size: -
cdr3_aa: CASSSNLQGYEQYF
cdr3_nt: TGTGCCAGCTCATCGAACCTACAGGGGTACGAGCAGTACTTC

j_call: TRBJ2-3
v_call: TRBV3-1/TRBV3-2
d_call: -
clone_size: -
cdr3_aa: CASSPRGPSTDTQYF
cdr3_nt: TGTGCCAGCAGCCCTCGGGGACCTAGCACAGATACGCAGTATTTT

j_call: TRBJ1-2
v_call: TRBV7-9
d_call: -
clone_size: -
cdr3_aa: CASSPSYYGYTF
cdr3_nt: TGTGCCAGCAGCCCCTCTTATTATGGCTACACCTTC

j_call: TRBJ2-3
v_call: TRBV7-2
d_call: TRBD2
clone_size: -
cdr3_aa: CASSLSSGRDTQYF
cdr3_nt: TGTGCCAGCAGCTTAAGTAGCGGGAGGGATACGCAGTATTTT

j_call: TRBJ2-1
v_call: TRBV19
d_call: -
clone_size: -
cdr3_aa: CASSKWGGLGEQFF
cdr3_nt: TGTGCCAGTAGTAAGTGGGGGGGGCTAGGTGAGCAGTTCTTC

j_call: TRBJ2-3
v_call: TRBV2
d_call: -
clone_size: -
cdr3_aa: CASSEQVTQYF
cdr3_nt: TGTGCCAGCAGTGAACAGGTTACGCAGTATTTT

j_call: TRBJ1-2
v_call: TRBV5-6
d_call: TRBD1
clone_size: -
cdr3_aa: CASSGGRDSIFHGYTF
cdr3_nt: TGTGCCAGCAGCGGCGGACGGGACAGTATCTTCCATGGCTACACCTTC

j_call: TRBJ1-5
v_call: TRBV9
d_call: TRBD1
clone_size: -
cdr3_aa: CASSPQGGSNQPQHF
cdr3_nt: TGTGCCAGCAGCCCCCAGGGGGGTAGCAATCAGCCCCAGCATTTT

j_call: TRBJ1-2
v_call: TRBV24-1
d_call: -
clone_size: -
cdr3_aa: CATSDDYRGYGYTF
cdr3_nt: TGTGCCACCAGTGATGACTACCGGGGGTATGGCTACACCTTC

j_call: TRBJ1-5
v_call: TRBV9
d_call: TRBD1
clone_size: few
cdr3_aa: CASSGPGGPANQPQHF
cdr3_nt: TGTGCCAGCAGCGGGCCAGGGGGGCCAGCGAATCAGCCCCAGCATTTT

j_call: TRBJ2-2
v_call: TRBV7-3
d_call: -
clone_size: -
cdr3_aa: CASSLTSGDTGELFF
cdr3_nt: TGTGCCAGCAGCTTAACGTCGGGGGATACCGGGGAGCTGTTTTTT

j_call: TRBJ1-2
v_call: TRBV7-2
d_call: TRBD1
clone_size: -
cdr3_aa: CASSLQGELLSYGYTF
cdr3_nt: TGTGCCAGCAGCCTACAGGGGGAACTACTTAGCTATGGCTACACCTTC

j_call: TRBJ1-1
v_call: TRBV7-3
d_call: -
clone_size: -
cdr3_aa: CASSLTVNTEAFF
cdr3_nt: TGTGCCAGCAGCTTGACAGTGAACACTGAAGCTTTCTTT

j_call: TRBJ2-5
v_call: TRBV7-6
d_call: TRBD2
clone_size: -
cdr3_aa: CASSPRASGPQETQYF
cdr3_nt: TGTGCCAGCAGCCCTCGGGCTAGCGGCCCCCAAGAGACCCAGTACTTC

j_call: TRBJ1-4
v_call: TRBV28
d_call: TRBD1
clone_size: -
cdr3_aa: CASTLSVRDREKLFF
cdr3_nt: TGTGCCAGCACTCTAAGCGTCCGGGACAGGGAAAAACTGTTTTTT

j_call: TRBJ2-7
v_call: TRBV20-1
d_call: TRBD1
clone_size: -
cdr3_aa: CSASATDRGLSVQYF
cdr3_nt: TGCAGTGCTAGTGCAACGGACAGGGGGTTGAGCGTGCAGTACTTC

j_call: TRBJ1-6
v_call: TRBV4-1
d_call: -
clone_size: -
cdr3_aa: CASSQDRQNNSPLHF
cdr3_nt: TGCGCCAGCAGCCAAGATAGGCAGAATAATTCACCCCTCCACTTT

j_call: TRBJ2-1
v_call: TRBV28
d_call: TRBD2
clone_size: -
cdr3_aa: CASSPLAGRLDEQFF
cdr3_nt: TGTGCCAGCAGCCCCCTAGCGGGAAGATTGGATGAGCAGTTCTTC

j_call: TRBJ2-1
v_call: TRBV1
d_call: -
clone_size: -
cdr3_aa: CTSSPKTRPAASYNEQFF
cdr3_nt: TGCACCAGCAGCCCGAAGACTCGGCCAGCTGCCTCCTACAATGAGCAGTTCTTC

j_call: TRBJ2-3
v_call: TRBV3-1/TRBV3-2
d_call: TRBD2
clone_size: once
cdr3_aa: CASSPTSGGTDTQYF
cdr3_nt: TGTGCCAGCAGCCCGACTAGCGGGGGAACAGATACGCAGTATTTT

j_call: TRBJ2-1
v_call: TRBV12-5
d_call: TRBD1
clone_size: -
cdr3_aa: CASGRTGGDSYNEQFF
cdr3_nt: TGTGCTAGTGGTCGGACAGGGGGAGACTCCTACAATGAGCAGTTCTTC

j_call: TRBJ2-1
v_call: TRBV11-2
d_call: -
clone_size: once
cdr3_aa: CASSLSYSSYNEQFF
cdr3_nt: TGTGCCAGCAGCTTATCCTACAGCTCCTACAATGAGCAGTTCTTC

j_call: TRBJ1-3
v_call: TRBV13
d_call: -
clone_size: -
cdr3_aa: CASSLSLGNTIYF
cdr3_nt: TGTGCCAGCAGCCTCTCCCTTGGAAACACCATATATTTT

j_call: TRBJ1-1
v_call: TRBV12-3/TRBV12-4
d_call: -
clone_size: -
cdr3_aa: CASSLYTNTEAFF
cdr3_nt: TGTGCCAGCAGTTTATACACAAACACTGAAGCTTTCTTT

j_call: TRBJ1-2
v_call: TRBV7-9
d_call: -
clone_size: -
cdr3_aa: CASSLSVRPINYGYTF
cdr3_nt: TGTGCCAGCAGCTTAAGTGTTAGACCGATTAACTATGGCTACACCTTC

j_call: TRBJ2-2
v_call: TRBV5-1
d_call: TRBD1
clone_size: -
cdr3_aa: CASSLGTGHGELFF
cdr3_nt: TGCGCCAGCAGCTTGGGGACAGGGCACGGGGAGCTGTTTTTT

j_call: TRBJ2-1
v_call: TRBV7-2
d_call: -
clone_size: -
cdr3_aa: CASSPREGEQFF
cdr3_nt: TGTGCCAGCAGCCCGCGAGAAGGTGAGCAGTTCTTC

j_call: TRBJ2-5
v_call: TRBV7-9
d_call: TRBD2
clone_size: -
cdr3_aa: CASSSQGGVQETQYF
cdr3_nt: TGTGCCAGCAGCTCGCAGGGAGGGGTCCAAGAGACCCAGTACTTC

j_call: TRBJ2-5
v_call: TRBV5-1
d_call: -
clone_size: -
cdr3_aa: CASSLVGTWYQETQYF
cdr3_nt: TGCGCCAGCAGCTTGGTAGGGACATGGTACCAAGAGACCCAGTACTTC

j_call: TRBJ2-1
v_call: TRBV29-1
d_call: -
clone_size: -
cdr3_aa: CSVEDLRADPFF
cdr3_nt: TGCAGCGTTGAAGATCTTCGGGCGGACCCGTTCTTC

j_call: TRBJ2-3
v_call: TRBV12-5
d_call: -
clone_size: -
cdr3_aa: CASGPGDSTDTQYF
cdr3_nt: TGTGCTAGTGGTCCAGGGGATAGCACAGATACGCAGTATTTT

j_call: TRBJ1-2
v_call: TRBV6-4
d_call: -
clone_size: -
cdr3_aa: CASSRELGVGYTF
cdr3_nt: TGTGCCAGCAGTCGGGAGCTCGGGGTCGGCTACACCTTC

j_call: TRBJ1-1
v_call: TRBV15
d_call: -
clone_size: -
cdr3_aa: CATSRGQGNTEAFF
cdr3_nt: TGTGCCACCAGCAGAGGCCAGGGGAACACTGAAGCTTTCTTT

j_call: TRBJ1-5
v_call: TRBV6-2/TRBV6-3
d_call: -
clone_size: -
cdr3_aa: CASSFSITPQHF
cdr3_nt: TGTGCCAGCAGTTTCTCCATCACGCCCCAGCATTTT

j_call: TRBJ2-5
v_call: TRBV10-3
d_call: TRBD2
clone_size: -
cdr3_aa: CAISANSGSAQYF
cdr3_nt: TGTGCCATCAGTGCGAATAGCGGGAGTGCCCAGTACTTC